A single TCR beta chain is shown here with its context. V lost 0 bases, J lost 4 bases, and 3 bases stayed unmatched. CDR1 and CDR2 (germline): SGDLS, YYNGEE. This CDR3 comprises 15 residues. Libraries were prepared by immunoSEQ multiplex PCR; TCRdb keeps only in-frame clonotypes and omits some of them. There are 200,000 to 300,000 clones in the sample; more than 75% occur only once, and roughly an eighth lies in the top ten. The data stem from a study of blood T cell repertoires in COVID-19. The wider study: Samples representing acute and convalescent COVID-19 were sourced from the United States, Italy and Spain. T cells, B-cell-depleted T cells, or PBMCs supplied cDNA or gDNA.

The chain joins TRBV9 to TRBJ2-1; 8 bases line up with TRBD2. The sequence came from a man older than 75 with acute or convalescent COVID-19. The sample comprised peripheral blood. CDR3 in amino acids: CASSVVAGGYNEQFF. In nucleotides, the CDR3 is TGTGCCAGCAGCGTAGTGGCGGGGGGATACAATGAGCAGTTCTTC.